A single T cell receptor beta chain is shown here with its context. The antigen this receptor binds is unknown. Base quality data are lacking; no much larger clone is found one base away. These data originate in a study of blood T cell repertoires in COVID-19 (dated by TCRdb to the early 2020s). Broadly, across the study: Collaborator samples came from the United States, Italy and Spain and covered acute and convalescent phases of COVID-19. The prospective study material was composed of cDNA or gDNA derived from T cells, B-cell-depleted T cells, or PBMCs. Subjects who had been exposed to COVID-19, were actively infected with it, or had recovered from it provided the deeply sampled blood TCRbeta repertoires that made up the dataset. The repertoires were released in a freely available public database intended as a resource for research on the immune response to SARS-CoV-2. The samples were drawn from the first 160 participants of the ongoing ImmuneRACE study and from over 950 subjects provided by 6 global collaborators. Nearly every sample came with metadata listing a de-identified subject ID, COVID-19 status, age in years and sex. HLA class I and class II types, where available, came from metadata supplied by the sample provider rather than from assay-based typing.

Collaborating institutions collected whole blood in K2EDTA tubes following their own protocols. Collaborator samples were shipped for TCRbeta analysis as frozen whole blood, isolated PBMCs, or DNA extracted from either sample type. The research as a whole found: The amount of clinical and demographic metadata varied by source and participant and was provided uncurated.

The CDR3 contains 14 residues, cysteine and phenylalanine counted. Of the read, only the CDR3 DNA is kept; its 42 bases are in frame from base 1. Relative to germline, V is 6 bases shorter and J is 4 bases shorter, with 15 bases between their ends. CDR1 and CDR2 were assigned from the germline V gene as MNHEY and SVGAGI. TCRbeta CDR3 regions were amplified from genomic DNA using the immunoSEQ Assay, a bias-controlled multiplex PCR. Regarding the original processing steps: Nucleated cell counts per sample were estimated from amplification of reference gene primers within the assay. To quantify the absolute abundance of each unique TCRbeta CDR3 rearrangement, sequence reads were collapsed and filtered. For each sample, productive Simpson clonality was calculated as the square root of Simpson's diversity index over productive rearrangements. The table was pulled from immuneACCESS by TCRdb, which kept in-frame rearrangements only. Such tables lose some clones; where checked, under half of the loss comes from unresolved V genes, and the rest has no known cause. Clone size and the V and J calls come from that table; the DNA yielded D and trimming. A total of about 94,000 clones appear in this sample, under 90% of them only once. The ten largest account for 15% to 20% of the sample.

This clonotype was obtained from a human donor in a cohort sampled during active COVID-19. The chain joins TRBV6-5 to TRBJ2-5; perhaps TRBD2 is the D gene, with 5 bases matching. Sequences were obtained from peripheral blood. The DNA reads TGTGCCAGCAGCAATCCTGGACGGGGAGAGACCCAGTACTTC. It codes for CASSNPGRGETQYF.